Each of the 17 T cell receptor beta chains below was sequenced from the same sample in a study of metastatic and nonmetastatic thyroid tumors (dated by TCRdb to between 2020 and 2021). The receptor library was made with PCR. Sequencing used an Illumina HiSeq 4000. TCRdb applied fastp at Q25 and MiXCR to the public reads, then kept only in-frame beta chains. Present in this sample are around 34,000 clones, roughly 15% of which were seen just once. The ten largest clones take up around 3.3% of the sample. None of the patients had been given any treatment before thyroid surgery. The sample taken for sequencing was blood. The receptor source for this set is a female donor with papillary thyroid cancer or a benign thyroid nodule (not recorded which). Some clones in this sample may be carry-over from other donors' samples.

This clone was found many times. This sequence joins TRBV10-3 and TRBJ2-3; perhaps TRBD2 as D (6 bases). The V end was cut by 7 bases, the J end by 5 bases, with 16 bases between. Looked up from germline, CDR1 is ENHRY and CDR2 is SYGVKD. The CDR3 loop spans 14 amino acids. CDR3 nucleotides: TGTGCCATCAAACGGGGAGGTGCGGGAGATACGCAGTATTTT. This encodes CAIKRGGAGDTQYF.

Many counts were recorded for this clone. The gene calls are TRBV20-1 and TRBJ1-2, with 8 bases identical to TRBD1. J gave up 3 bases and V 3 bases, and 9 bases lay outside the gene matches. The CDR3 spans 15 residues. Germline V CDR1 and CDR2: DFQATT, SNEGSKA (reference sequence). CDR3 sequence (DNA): TGCAGTGCTAGGAATGCGGGGGGACAGGACTATGGCTACACCTTC. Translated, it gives CSARNAGGQDYGYTF.

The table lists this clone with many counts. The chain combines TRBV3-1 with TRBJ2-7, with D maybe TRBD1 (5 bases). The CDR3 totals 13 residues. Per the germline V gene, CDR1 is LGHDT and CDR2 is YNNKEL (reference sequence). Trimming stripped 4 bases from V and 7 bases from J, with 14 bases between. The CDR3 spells CASSRGLLGEQYF. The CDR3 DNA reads TGTGCCAGCAGCCGGGGCCTACTTGGTGAGCAGTACTTC.

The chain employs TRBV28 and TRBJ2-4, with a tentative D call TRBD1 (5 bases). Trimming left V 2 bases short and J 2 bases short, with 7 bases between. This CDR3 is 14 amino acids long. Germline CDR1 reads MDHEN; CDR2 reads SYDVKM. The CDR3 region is CASSLQGPKNIQYF. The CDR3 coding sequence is TGTGCCAGCAGTTTACAGGGCCCCAAAAACATTCAGTACTTC.

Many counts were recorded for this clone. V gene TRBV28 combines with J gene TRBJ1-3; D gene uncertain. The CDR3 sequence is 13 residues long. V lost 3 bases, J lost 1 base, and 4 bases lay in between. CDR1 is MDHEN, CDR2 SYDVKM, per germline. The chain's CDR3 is CASSFGSGNTIYF. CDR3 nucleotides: TGTGCCAGCAGTTTCGGGTCTGGAAACACCATATATTTT. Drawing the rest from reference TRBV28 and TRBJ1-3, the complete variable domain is DVKVTQSSRYLVKRTGEKVFLECVQDMDHENMFWYRQDPGLGLRLIYFSYDVKMKEKGDIPEGYSVSREKKERFSLILESASTNQTSMYLCASSFGSGNTIYFGEGSWLTVV.

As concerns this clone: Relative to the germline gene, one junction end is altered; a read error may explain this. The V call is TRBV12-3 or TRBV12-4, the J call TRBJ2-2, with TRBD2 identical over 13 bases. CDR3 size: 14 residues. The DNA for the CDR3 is TGTGTCAGCAGACTAGCGGGGGGCACCGGGGAGCTGTTTTTT. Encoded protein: CVSRLAGGTGELFF.

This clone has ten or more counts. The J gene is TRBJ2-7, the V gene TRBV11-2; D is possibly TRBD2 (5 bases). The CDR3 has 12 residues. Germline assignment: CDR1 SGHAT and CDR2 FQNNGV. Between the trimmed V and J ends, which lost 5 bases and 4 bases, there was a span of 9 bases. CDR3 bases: TGTGCCAGCAGCCAGACGGGGTACGAGCAGTACTTC. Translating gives CASSQTGYEQYF.

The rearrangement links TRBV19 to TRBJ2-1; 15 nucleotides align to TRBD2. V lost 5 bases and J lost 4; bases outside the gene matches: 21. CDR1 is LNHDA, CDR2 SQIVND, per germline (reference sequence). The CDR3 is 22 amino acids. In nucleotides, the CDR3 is TGTGCCAGTAGTTTGGGGACGGCCGGACTAGCGGGAGGGCCTGGCGTGTACAATGAGCAGTTCTTC. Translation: CASSLGTAGLAGGPGVYNEQFF.

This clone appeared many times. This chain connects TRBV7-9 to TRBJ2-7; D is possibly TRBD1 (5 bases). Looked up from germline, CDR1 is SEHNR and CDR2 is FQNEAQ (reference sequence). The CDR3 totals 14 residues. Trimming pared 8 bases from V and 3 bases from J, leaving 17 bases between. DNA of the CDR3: TGTGCCAGCGGAACTTGGCAGGGAAGCTACGAGCAGTACTTC. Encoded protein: CASGTWQGSYEQYF.

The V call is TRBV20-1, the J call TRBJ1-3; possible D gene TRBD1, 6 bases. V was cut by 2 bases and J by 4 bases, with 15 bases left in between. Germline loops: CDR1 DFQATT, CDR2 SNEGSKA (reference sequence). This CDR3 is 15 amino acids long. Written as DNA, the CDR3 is TGCAGTGCTAGACCCGATCGACAGGACGGAAACACCATATATTTT. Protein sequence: CSARPDRQDGNTIYF.

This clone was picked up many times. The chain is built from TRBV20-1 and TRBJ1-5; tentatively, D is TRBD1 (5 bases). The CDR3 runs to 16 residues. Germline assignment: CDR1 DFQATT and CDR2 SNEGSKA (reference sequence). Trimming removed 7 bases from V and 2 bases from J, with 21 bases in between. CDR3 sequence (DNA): TGCAGTGGAAGGGGTTTGGTCAGAGGGGGCAATCAGCCCCAGCATTTT. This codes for CSGRGLVRGGNQPQHF.

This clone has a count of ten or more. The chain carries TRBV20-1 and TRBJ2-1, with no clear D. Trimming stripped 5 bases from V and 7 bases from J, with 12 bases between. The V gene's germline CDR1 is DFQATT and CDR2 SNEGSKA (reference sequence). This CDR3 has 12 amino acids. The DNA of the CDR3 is TGCAGTGCTCTTCGACCGTCAAATGAGCAGTTCTTC. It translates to CSALRPSNEQFF.

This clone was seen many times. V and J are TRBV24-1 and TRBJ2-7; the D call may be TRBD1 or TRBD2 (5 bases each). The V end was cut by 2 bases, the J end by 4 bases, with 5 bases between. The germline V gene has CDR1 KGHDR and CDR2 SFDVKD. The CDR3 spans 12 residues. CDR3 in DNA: TGTGCCACCAGTGATTGGGGGTACGAGCAGTACTTC. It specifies CATSDWGYEQYF.

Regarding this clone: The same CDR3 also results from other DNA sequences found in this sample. The CDR3 loop reads CASSEIWGAGGNKNTIYF. In DNA, the CDR3 is TGTGCCAGCAGTGAAATCTGGGGGGCGGGTGGCAATAAAAACACCATATATTTT. The chain combines TRBV6-1 with TRBJ1-3; D possibly corresponds to TRBD1 (6 bases). Germline-derived CDR1 and CDR2 are MNHNS and SASEGT. The CDR3 runs 18 residues. V was pared by 2 bases and J by 6 bases, with 23 bases between.

The CDR3 loop is CAIRRQGTTGELFF. The DNA for the CDR3 is TGTGCCATCAGACGACAGGGGACCACCGGGGAGCTGTTTTTT. The chain couples TRBV12-3 or TRBV12-4 to TRBJ2-2, with 8 bases identical to TRBD1. The CDR3 is 14 residues long. V lost 10 bases to trimming and J lost 4 bases; unmatched junction nucleotides: 8.

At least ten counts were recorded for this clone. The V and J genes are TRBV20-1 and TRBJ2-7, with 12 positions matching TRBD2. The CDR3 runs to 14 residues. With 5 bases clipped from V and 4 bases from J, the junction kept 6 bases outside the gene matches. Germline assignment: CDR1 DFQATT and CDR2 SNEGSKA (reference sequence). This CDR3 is CSAYLTSGRYEQYF. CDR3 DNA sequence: TGCAGTGCTTACCTGACTAGCGGGAGATACGAGCAGTACTTC.

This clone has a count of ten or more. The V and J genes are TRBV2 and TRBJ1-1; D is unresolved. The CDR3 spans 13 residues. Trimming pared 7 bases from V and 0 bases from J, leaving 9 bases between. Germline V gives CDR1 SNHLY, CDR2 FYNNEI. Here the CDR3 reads CASTGRMNTEAFF. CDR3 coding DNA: TGTGCCAGCACCGGCCGAATGAACACTGAAGCTTTCTTT.